This is a list of T cell receptor beta chains from one sample in a study of Ad26.COV2.S vaccination and SARS-CoV-2 variants. Sequencing was performed with immunoSEQ multiplex PCR; in TCRdb, only in-frame clones are kept and a portion is missing. The sample has hundreds of thousands of clones, 80% to 90% seen once; the top ten hold about 7.1%. Sequenced material: peripheral blood, taken in a trial of Ad26.COV2.S vaccine versus placebo. The receptors derive from a person between 18 and 65 years old who received the Ad26.COV2.S COVID-19 vaccine or a placebo. Both conserved end residues are trimmed from each CDR3. Each record gives: V gene, CDR3 protein.

>TRBV4-3
ASSQDVSNQPQH
>TRBV2
ASSVGAYGYT
>TRBV6-5
ASSYSAEQF
>TRBV5-1
ASSLEGYEQY
>TRBV15
ATSRDRTNTEAF
>TRBV2
ASRRPDSPYHEQY
>TRBV7-9
ASSPSAIRTEAF
>TRBV2
ASSPETGSGYT
>TRBV6-2/TRBV6-3
ASSPPRRQRLFNYGYT
>TRBV5-1
ASSLLNGLLDTQY
>TRBV29-1
SVEDSGRQF
>TRBV7-9
ASSSGTGMDGYT
>TRBV27
ASSLTGAYEQY
>TRBV2
ASKIRPGSSGANVLT
>TRBV30
AWSSDKGGSPYVQPQH
>TRBV3-1/TRBV3-2
ASSQEAKWGISGANVLT
>TRBV6-6
ASSYNYPIEKLF
>TRBV30
AWSKIRNQPQH
>TRBV29-1
SGRQGVTEAF
>TRBV4-1
ASSVGPAGQNIQY
>TRBV7-9
ASGSPTMNTEAF
>TRBV12-5
ASGSGLAAFYEQY
>TRBV12-3/TRBV12-4
ASSQGNTGELF
>TRBV7-6
ASSAVGAGELF
>TRBV7-3
ASSNDRSLWSYNEQF
>TRBV25-1
ASSEWSKSSGNTIY
>TRBV27
ASRLQGNEDTQY
>TRBV29-1
SVAMTMNTEAF
>TRBV7-9
ASSPDRWTSQSSYEQY
>TRBV6-4
ASSEGGEETGELF
>TRBV27
ASSSGQGNTDTQY
>TRBV30
AWSPTRGELF
>TRBV6-5
ASSPTLAGYNEQF
>TRBV27
ASSPHRGRFTEAF
>TRBV11-3
ASGQGTYEQY
>TRBV27
ASSFGGTGELF
>TRBV21-1
ASSKGWTSEGSYNSPLH
>TRBV7-9
ASSRSGQGWEGYT
>TRBV7-9
ASSFTATNEKLF
>TRBV2
ASSALGQNYGYT
>TRBV27
ASQRGLDTDTQY
>TRBV5-5
ASSSNGASNQPQH
>TRBV2
ASSELTGTGVNSPLH
>TRBV9
ASSEQGTNEKLF
>TRBV9
ASNGGREETQY
>TRBV5-6
ASSSLIQAYGYT
>TRBV19
ASSIGSSVEAF
>TRBV7-9
ASSFTGVETQY
>TRBV2
ASSKRGRNTEAF
>TRBV12-3/TRBV12-4
ASSLGNSPLH
>TRBV5-5
ASSLPTGGLYNEQF
>TRBV3-1/TRBV3-2
ASSQSQFESPLH
>TRBV5-1
ASSLAGFGPLH
>TRBV6-1
ASSDVGQGRTDTQY
>TRBV3-1/TRBV3-2
ASSLRVRYTEAF
>TRBV11-2
ASSLRQYYGYT
>TRBV18
ASSSPLEETQY